This T cell receptor beta chain was recorded in a study of shared clonotypes between healthy human individuals. Whole-study context: CD8 memory received one plate per donor, CD8 naive two, CD4 memory three and CD4 naive three. General study findings and limits: Limited genetic and exposure-history diversity came from having few donors.

With respect to this clone: The antigen remains unidentified. Additional DNA sequences in this sample encode the identical CDR3.

Deep-level settings were used for running the assay. The method was immunoSEQ multiplex PCR; TCRdb's version includes in-frame clones alone and lacks a portion of them. The table shows around 1.9 million clones, with roughly 93% occurring only once. The CDR3 has 16 amino acids. Trimming removed 0 bases at V and 2 bases at J, with 13 bases between. Germline V gene sequence: CDR1 SGDLS, CDR2 YYNGEE. Naive CD8 cells lacked CD45RO, underwent positive selection for CCR7 and left out terminally differentiated effector memory CD45RA+ cells. The specimen sequenced was naive CD8+ T cells from PBMCs. The chain has TRBV9 and TRBJ2-3; possibly TRBD2 for D (6 bases). This receptor was taken from a man between 18 and 35 years old in good health. Some clones in this sample may be carry-over from other donors' samples. The CDR3 nucleotides read TGTGCCAGCAGCGTAGTTGGTAGCGGAACCACAGATACGCAGTATTTT. Translating it yields CASSVVGSGTTDTQYF.